This TCR beta chain was obtained from a study of blood T cell repertoires in COVID-19. The table lists this clone with a count of one. V was shortened by 5 bases and J by 4 bases, with 12 bases between the two germline ends. Germline V gene data show CDR1 as SGHTS and CDR2 as YDEGEE. The CDR3 loop spans 13 amino acids. Generated by immunoSEQ multiplex PCR, the TCRdb table keeps only in-frame clones and is missing some. The data show approximately 390,000 clones, 70% to 90% seen once. Cohort allocation depended upon clinical history that participants reported. The sequence came from a middle-aged woman with acute COVID-19. This chain connects TRBV5-8 to TRBJ1-1; no definite D call. The sequenced sample was PBMCs or T cells enriched from blood (not recorded which). DNA of the CDR3: TGTGCCAGCAGGTCCCGGGGAGTCACTGAAGCTTTCTTT. Its translation: CASRSRGVTEAFF.